The 14 T cell receptor beta chains below were found in one sample sequenced in a study of shared clonotypes between healthy human individuals. Only in-frame clones appear in the TCRdb table, and some are missing; sequencing was by immunoSEQ multiplex PCR. The top ten clones hold 0.13% to 0.15% of a sample with 2,500,000 or so clones, more than 90% of them seen once. Source material: naive CD4+ T cells sorted from blood. Subset noted: CD45RA+ positively selected. These receptors were collected from a man younger than 35 in good health.

The V call is TRBV15, the J call TRBJ1-3; TRBD1 might be the D (6 bases). The ends were cut back, 3 bases at V and 1 base at J, with 13 bases in the middle. The CDR3 loop spans 16 amino acids. Looked up from germline, CDR1 is LNHNV and CDR2 is YYDKDF (reference sequence). The CDR3 region is CATSRGGSMSGNTIYF. CDR3 bases: TGTGCCACCAGCAGGGGGGGCAGTATGTCTGGAAACACCATATATTTT.

V usage is TRBV18 and J usage is TRBJ2-3; D is perhaps TRBD1 or TRBD2 (5 bases each). CDR1 KGHSH and CDR2 LQKENI come from the germline V gene. This CDR3 is 13 amino acids long. Trimming removed 3 bases at V and 5 bases at J, with 9 bases between. CDR3 nucleotide sequence: TGTGCCAGCTCACCCGGGACGAGAGATACGCAGTATTTT. Amino acid sequence: CASSPGTRDTQYF. Full variable domain (missing parts from reference TRBV18 and TRBJ2-3): NAGVMQNPRHLVRRRGQEARLRCSPMKGHSHVYWYRQLPEEGLKFMVYLQKENIIDESGMPKERFSAEFPKEGPSILRIQQVVRGDSAAYFCASSPGTRDTQYFGPGTRLTVL.

This clone was detected only once. This sequence joins TRBV11-2 and TRBJ2-5; 14 bases are a match to TRBD2. J was trimmed by 1 base and V by 4 bases; bases with no gene match: 5. CDR3 size: 17 residues. Germline V gene data show CDR1 as SGHAT and CDR2 as FQNNGV. The CDR3 coding sequence is TGTGCCAGCAGCTCCCGGACTAGCGGGGGGTTCCAAGAGACCCAGTACTTC. The encoded protein is CASSSRTSGGFQETQYF.

As regards this clone: The same CDR3 can be traced to other DNA sequences in this sample. The genes are TRBV6-5 and TRBJ2-1, with D tentatively TRBD2 (6 bases). Germline CDR1 and CDR2: MNHEY and SVGAGI. The ends were cut back, 2 bases at V and 6 bases at J, with 14 bases in the middle. CDR3 length equals 15 residues. This chain's CDR3 is CASSYGSGVRNEQFF. In nucleotides, the CDR3 is TGTGCCAGCAGTTACGGGTCGGGAGTCCGCAATGAGCAGTTCTTC.

The chain is built from TRBV10-3 and TRBJ2-2; possibly TRBD2 for D (5 bases). The germline V gene has CDR1 ENHRY and CDR2 SYGVKD. V lost 6 bases to trimming and J lost 1 base, with 9 bases between them. This CDR3 region has 14 residues. CDR3: CAIRPAENTGELFF. The CDR3 DNA is TGTGCCATCAGGCCAGCGGAGAACACCGGGGAGCTGTTTTTT.

This chain uses TRBV5-1 with TRBJ2-3; 15 nucleotides agree with TRBD2. CDR3 size: 16 residues. CDR1 is SGHRS, CDR2 YFSETQ, per germline. The trim removed 5 bases at V and 4 bases at J, leaving 5 bases unmatched. The chain's CDR3 is CASRRTSGGAADTQYF. The CDR3 DNA follows: TGCGCCAGCAGACGGACTAGCGGGGGGGCCGCAGATACGCAGTATTTT.

Comment on this clone: Other nucleotide sequences from this sample produce the same CDR3. This chain links TRBV19 with TRBJ1-6, with 10 bases aligning to TRBD1. Germline CDR1 is LNHDA and CDR2 is SQIVND (reference sequence). This CDR3 has 14 residues. The trim removed 5 bases at V and 7 bases at J, leaving 2 bases unmatched. CDR3 sequence reads: CASSRTGGNSPLHF. The CDR3 DNA reads TGTGCCAGTAGTCGGACAGGGGGAAATTCACCCCTCCACTTT.

The CDR3 reads CASSQDRVYEQYF. CDR3 DNA: TGCGCCAGCAGCCAGGACAGGGTATACGAGCAGTACTTC. This sequence joins TRBV4-1 and TRBJ2-7; TRBD1 aligns across 8 bases. The trim removed 3 bases at V and 4 bases at J, leaving 2 bases unmatched. The CDR3 is 13 amino acids. Germline assignment: CDR1 MGHRA and CDR2 YSYEKL.

This clone was found once. The chain's CDR3 is CASSSILLPYGYTF. Here the CDR3 DNA reads TGTGCCAGCAGTTCAATACTCCTCCCCTATGGCTACACCTTC. This chain uses TRBV27 with TRBJ1-2; no definite D call. This CDR3 spans 14 amino acids. The germline V gene encodes CDR1 MNHEY and CDR2 SMNVEV (reference sequence). V lost 4 bases, J lost 4 bases, and 13 bases lay in between.

The count of this clone is one. CDR3 nucleotide sequence: TGCGCCAGCAGCCAGTTCGGACTATTAGCGGGGGGGCTGGCAGATACGCAGTATTTT. It encodes CASSQFGLLAGGLADTQYF. The J gene is TRBJ2-3, the V gene TRBV4-1, with 11 bases that match TRBD2. Trimming cost V 3 bases and J 4 bases; bases outside gene matches: 15. The V gene's germline CDR1 is MGHRA and CDR2 YSYEKL. There are 19 residues in the CDR3.

With regard to this clone: The sample has other DNA sequences that encode this CDR3 too. The rearrangement uses TRBV7-9 and TRBJ1-5, with D perhaps TRBD1 (5 bases). CDR3 length: 13 residues. The V end lost 5 bases, the J end lost 4 bases, and 9 bases lay between the germline ends. In germline, CDR1 is SEHNR, CDR2 FQNEAQ (reference sequence). In DNA, the CDR3 is TGTGCCAGCAGCCCGGACACTAATCAGCCCCAGCATTTT. Amino acids: CASSPDTNQPQHF.

V gene TRBV27 combines with J gene TRBJ2-7, with 12 bases that match TRBD1. Germline V gives CDR1 MNHEY, CDR2 SMNVEV (reference sequence). CDR3 length: 17 amino acids. J was trimmed by 1 base and V by 9 bases; bases with no gene match: 13. The CDR3 region has the DNA TGTGCCAGTTCCGGGACAGGGGGCCCCAGGGGGTCCTACGAGCAGTACTTC. As protein: CASSGTGGPRGSYEQYF.

V is TRBV27 and J is TRBJ2-1; possibly TRBD1 for D (6 bases). V was clipped by 3 bases and J by 8 bases, with 11 bases between them. CDR3 length: 13 residues. The germline V gene encodes CDR1 MNHEY and CDR2 SMNVEV (reference sequence). DNA for the CDR3: TGTGCCAGCAGTTTCGAACAGGGCTATGAGCAGTTCTTC. Protein sequence: CASSFEQGYEQFF.

About this clone itself: Distinct nucleotide sequences in the sample also encode this CDR3. The chain recombines TRBV6-1 with TRBJ1-1; tentatively, D is TRBD1 (6 bases). This CDR3 region has 14 residues. In germline, CDR1 is MNHNS, CDR2 SASEGT. V lost 2 bases and J lost 1, with 8 bases in between. The CDR3 spells CASSEQGQNTEAFF. CDR3 nucleotide sequence: TGTGCCAGCAGTGAACAGGGGCAGAACACTGAAGCTTTCTTT.